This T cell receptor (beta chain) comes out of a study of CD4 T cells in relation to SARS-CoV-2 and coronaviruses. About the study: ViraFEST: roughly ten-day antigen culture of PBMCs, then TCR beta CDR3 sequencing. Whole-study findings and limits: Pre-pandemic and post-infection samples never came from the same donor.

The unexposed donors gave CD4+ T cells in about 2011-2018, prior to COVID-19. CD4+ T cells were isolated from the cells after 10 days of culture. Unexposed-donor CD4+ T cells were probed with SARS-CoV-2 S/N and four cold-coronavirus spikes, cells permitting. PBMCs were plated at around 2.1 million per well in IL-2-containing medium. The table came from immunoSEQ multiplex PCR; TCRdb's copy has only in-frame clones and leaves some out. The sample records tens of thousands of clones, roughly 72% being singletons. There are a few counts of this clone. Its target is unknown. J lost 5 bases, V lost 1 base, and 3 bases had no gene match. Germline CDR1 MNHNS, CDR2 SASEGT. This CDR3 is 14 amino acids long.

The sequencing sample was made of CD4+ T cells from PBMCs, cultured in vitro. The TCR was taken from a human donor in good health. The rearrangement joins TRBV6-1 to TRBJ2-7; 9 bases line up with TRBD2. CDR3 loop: CASSEVAGANEQYF. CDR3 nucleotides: TGTGCCAGCAGTGAAGTAGCGGGGGCGAACGAGCAGTACTTC.